The TCR beta chain described here comes from a study of T cells in narcolepsy. The CDR3 is 15 residues long. Trimming took 4 bases from V and 2 from J; bases not matched to a gene: 6. Germline values: CDR1 SGDLS, CDR2 YYNGEE. The protocol was immunoSEQ multiplex PCR, while the TCRdb copy is restricted to in-frame clones and leaves out a portion. The data show 20,000 to 25,000 clones, with roughly 85% seen just once and approximately 10% held by the top ten. The sequence derives from a human donor in good health. This chain uses TRBV9 with TRBJ2-1; 7 bases match TRBD2. The sample taken for sequencing was memory (CD45RA-) CD4+ T cells from blood. The CDR3 protein is CASSPRLATYNEQFF. As DNA, the CDR3 is TGTGCCAGCAGCCCCCGACTAGCCACCTACAATGAGCAGTTCTTC.